The rows below give T cell receptor beta chains drawn from one sample of a study of T cell repertoires in cytomegalovirus infection. TCRdb reprocessed the reads with MiXCR, giving one entry per CDR3 protein. The repertoire holds about 770,000 distinct CDR3 sequences, with roughly 29% as singletons. The antigens of these receptors remain unknown. Sequenced here: cultured CD8+ T cells from PBMCs, sampled from culture after CMV antigen stimulation. All receptors come from a human donor in good health (CMV status not recorded). Some clones in this sample may be carry-over from other donors' samples. The CDR3 runs from the conserved cysteine through the conserved F or W. Each record gives: clone size, V gene, J gene, D gene, CDR3 protein, CDR3 DNA. A D gene is named only where the DNA matches it firmly. Only some rows state a clone size, as once, few, many or a class for expanded clones.

clone size: -; V gene: TRBV6-1; J gene: TRBJ2-1; D gene: -; CDR3 protein: CASTEGPFGYNEQFF; CDR3 DNA: TGTGCCAGCACGGAAGGCCCTTTCGGGTACAATGAGCAGTTCTTC
clone size: -; V gene: TRBV7-9; J gene: TRBJ2-3; D gene: TRBD2; CDR3 protein: CASSPIGLAGYTDTQYF; CDR3 DNA: TGTGCCAGCAGCCCAATTGGACTAGCGGGGTACACAGATACGCAGTATTTT
clone size: -; V gene: TRBV19; J gene: TRBJ2-1; D gene: TRBD1; CDR3 protein: CASSMADRGSNEQFF; CDR3 DNA: TGTGCCAGTAGTATGGCGGACAGGGGTAGCAATGAGCAGTTCTTC
clone size: -; V gene: TRBV15; J gene: TRBJ2-2; D gene: -; CDR3 protein: CATSRRQGGDTGELFF; CDR3 DNA: TGTGCCACCAGCAGAAGACAGGGCGGGGACACCGGGGAGCTGTTTTTT
clone size: -; V gene: TRBV5-6; J gene: TRBJ1-2; D gene: -; CDR3 protein: CASSAGTLGYTF; CDR3 DNA: TGTGCCAGCAGCGCCGGGACACTTGGCTACACCTTC
clone size: -; V gene: TRBV7-9; J gene: TRBJ1-3; D gene: -; CDR3 protein: CASRPTYTGHGNTIYF; CDR3 DNA: TGTGCCAGCAGACCTACTTATACAGGGCATGGAAACACCATATATTTT
clone size: -; V gene: TRBV27; J gene: TRBJ2-2; D gene: -; CDR3 protein: CASSPLTEANTGELFF; CDR3 DNA: TGTGCCAGCAGTCCGTTGACAGAGGCGAACACCGGGGAGCTGTTTTTT
clone size: -; V gene: TRBV7-9; J gene: TRBJ1-4; D gene: -; CDR3 protein: CASSLTPTNEKLFF; CDR3 DNA: TGTGCCAGCAGCCTGACTCCAACTAATGAAAAACTGTTTTTT
clone size: few; V gene: TRBV5-4; J gene: TRBJ1-1; D gene: -; CDR3 protein: CASSLAGTLLEAFF; CDR3 DNA: TGTGCCAGCAGCTTGGCCGGCACCCTACTTGAAGCTTTCTTT
clone size: -; V gene: TRBV7-9; J gene: TRBJ1-1; D gene: -; CDR3 protein: CASSLTRVDTEAFF; CDR3 DNA: TGTGCCAGCAGCTTAACTAGGGTGGACACTGAAGCTTTCTTT
clone size: few; V gene: TRBV6-1; J gene: TRBJ2-1; D gene: TRBD2; CDR3 protein: CASSPSAGLSEQFF; CDR3 DNA: TGTGCCAGCAGTCCTTCAGCGGGGCTATCAGAGCAGTTCTTC
clone size: -; V gene: TRBV4-2; J gene: TRBJ2-3; D gene: -; CDR3 protein: CASSPRETSTDTQYF; CDR3 DNA: TGTGCCAGCAGCCCTAGGGAGACCTCCACAGATACGCAGTATTTT
clone size: few; V gene: TRBV2; J gene: TRBJ2-5; D gene: -; CDR3 protein: CASSENPAPQETQYF; CDR3 DNA: TGTGCCAGCAGTGAAAATCCGGCTCCCCAAGAGACCCAGTACTTC
clone size: once; V gene: TRBV6-5; J gene: TRBJ2-6; D gene: TRBD2; CDR3 protein: CASSYRGVSGANVLTF; CDR3 DNA: TGTGCCAGCAGTTACCGGGGGGTCTCTGGGGCCAACGTCCTGACTTTC
clone size: -; V gene: TRBV7-6; J gene: TRBJ2-6; D gene: TRBD1; CDR3 protein: CASSFPTGESGGANVLTF; CDR3 DNA: TGTGCCAGCAGCTTTCCGACAGGGGAGAGTGGTGGGGCCAACGTCCTGACTTTC
clone size: many; V gene: TRBV12-3/TRBV12-4; J gene: TRBJ1-2; D gene: -; CDR3 protein: CASSLSPRGGDGYTF; CDR3 DNA: TGTGCCAGCAGTTTGAGCCCGAGGGGGGGTGATGGCTACACCTTC
clone size: -; V gene: TRBV7-6; J gene: TRBJ1-2; D gene: TRBD1; CDR3 protein: CASSLRGQGYGYTF; CDR3 DNA: TGTGCCAGCAGCTTGAGAGGACAGGGCTATGGCTACACCTTC